The clone carrying this T cell receptor beta chain turned up a few times. The antigen remains unidentified. Researchers prepared the TCRbeta library using unique molecular identifiers, the study reports. TCRdb reprocessed the PCR reads via MiXCR and lists one record per CDR3 protein. The data show approximately 800,000 distinct CDR3 sequences, 15% to 20% seen once. This sample stems from a study of T-cell reconstitution after alpha-beta-depleted transplantation in children. General study findings and limits: Surviving recipient T cells and thymic progenitors accounted for the high day-60 TCRbeta diversity observed in some patients. When one year had passed after transplant, most T-cell counts and diversity came from newly produced T cells. Alpha-beta T cells present about two months after transplant were reported to originate from several hundred expanded graft clones.

This CDR3 is 17 amino acids long. Germline V gene data show CDR1 as DFQATT and CDR2 as SNEGSKA (reference sequence). After removal of 0 bases from V and 6 bases from J, the junction contained 12 bases not matched to a gene. This clonotype originated in a male patient younger than 18 who had a stem cell transplant for acute lymphoblastic leukemia, so the T cells may come from the graft donor. The chain recombines TRBV20-1 with TRBJ2-2; 8 nucleotides match TRBD2. The sample was PBMCs, mostly from graft donor cells, taken 360 days after TCRalphabeta/CD19-depleted stem cell transplant. The CDR3 reads CSAREFRLAGWPGELFF. Written as DNA, the CDR3 is TGCAGTGCTAGAGAGTTCCGGTTAGCGGGATGGCCCGGGGAGCTGTTTTTT.